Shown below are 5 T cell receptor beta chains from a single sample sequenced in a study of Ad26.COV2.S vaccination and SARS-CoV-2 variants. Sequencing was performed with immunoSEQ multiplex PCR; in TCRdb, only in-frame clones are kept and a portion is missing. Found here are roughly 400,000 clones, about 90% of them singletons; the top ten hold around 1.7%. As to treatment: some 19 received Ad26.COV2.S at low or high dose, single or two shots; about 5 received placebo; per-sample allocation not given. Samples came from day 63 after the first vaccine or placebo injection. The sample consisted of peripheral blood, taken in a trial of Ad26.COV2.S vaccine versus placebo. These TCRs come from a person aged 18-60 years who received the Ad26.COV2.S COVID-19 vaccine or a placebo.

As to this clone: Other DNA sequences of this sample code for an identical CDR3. The CDR3 DNA reads TGTGCCAGCAGTTTAAGTGGGTACAATCAGCCCCAGCATTTT. Its protein is CASSLSGYNQPQHF. The rearrangement joins TRBV27 to TRBJ1-5, with no clear D. Per the germline V gene, CDR1 is MNHEY and CDR2 is SMNVEV (reference sequence). The V end was cut by 2 bases, the J end by 3 bases, with 8 bases between. This CDR3 comprises 14 residues.

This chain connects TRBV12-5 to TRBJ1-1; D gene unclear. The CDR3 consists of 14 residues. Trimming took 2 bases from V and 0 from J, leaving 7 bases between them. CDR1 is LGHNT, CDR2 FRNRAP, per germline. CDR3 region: CASGLTVMNTEAFF. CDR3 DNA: TGTGCTAGTGGTTTGACAGTCATGAACACTGAAGCTTTCTTT.

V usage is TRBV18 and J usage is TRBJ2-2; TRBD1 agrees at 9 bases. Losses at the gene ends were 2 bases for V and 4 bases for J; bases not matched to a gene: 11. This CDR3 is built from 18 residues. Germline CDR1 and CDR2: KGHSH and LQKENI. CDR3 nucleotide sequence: TGTGCCAGCTCACCAGGTATCGGGACAGGGAGGACCACCGGGGAGCTGTTTTTT. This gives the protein CASSPGIGTGRTTGELFF. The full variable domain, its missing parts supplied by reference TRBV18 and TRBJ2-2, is NAGVMQNPRHLVRRRGQEARLRCSPMKGHSHVYWYRQLPEEGLKFMVYLQKENIIDESGMPKERFSAEFPKEGPSILRIQQVVRGDSAAYFCASSPGIGTGRTTGELFFGEGSRLTVL.

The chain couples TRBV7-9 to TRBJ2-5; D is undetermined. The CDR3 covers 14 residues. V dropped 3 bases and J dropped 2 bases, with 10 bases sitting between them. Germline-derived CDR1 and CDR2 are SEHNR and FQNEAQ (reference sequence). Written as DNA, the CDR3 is TGTGCCAGCAGCTTGATGGGCTGGCAAGAGACCCAGTACTTC. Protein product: CASSLMGWQETQYF.

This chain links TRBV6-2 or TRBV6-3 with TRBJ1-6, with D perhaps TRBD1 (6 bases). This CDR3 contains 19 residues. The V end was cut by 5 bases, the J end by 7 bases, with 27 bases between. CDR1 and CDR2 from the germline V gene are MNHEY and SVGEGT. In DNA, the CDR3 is TGTGCCAGCAGTAAATGGACAGCTACTACGTCGGGTCAAAATTCACCCCTCCACTTT. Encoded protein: CASSKWTATTSGQNSPLHF.